One and the same sample provided the 15 T cell receptor beta chains below, sequenced in a study of CD8 T cells in ankylosing spondylitis (dated by TCRdb to the late 2010s). On the study overall, not on this receptor specifically: A TCR beta motif made up of roughly eight highly homologous amino acid variants appeared to be characteristic of blood from ankylosing spondylitis patients.

Library preparation used 5' RACE. The sample was run on an Illumina HiSeq 2500. TCRdb trimmed the raw reads at Q25, called clones with MiXCR and kept productive beta chains. Merged by CDR3 protein, the rows form single entries marked with the most common genes and DNA. This sample comprises 400,000 to 450,000 distinct CDR3 sequences, approximately 17% of them detected only once. The ten largest account for 0.95% to 1.1% of the sample. Antigens of these TCRs are unknown. The sample taken for sequencing was blood, either unsorted or a sorted T cell fraction (not recorded which). These receptors originate from a male donor with ankylosing spondylitis.

Only a few counts were recorded for this clonotype. This rearrangement joins TRBV3-1 to TRBJ2-7, with 9 bases identical to TRBD1. Germline lookup yields CDR1 LGHDT and CDR2 YNNKEL (reference sequence). This CDR3 region has 15 residues. Trimming took 6 bases from V and 4 from J; bases not matched to a gene: 10. CDR3 region: CASRAGGQGFYEQYF. In nucleotides, the CDR3 is TGTGCCAGCAGGGCCGGGGGACAGGGCTTTTACGAGCAGTACTTC.

This clonotype has only a few counts. The V and J genes are TRBV9 and TRBJ2-7, with D uncertain. The CDR3 runs to 14 residues. The V end was cut by 3 bases, the J end by 8 bases, with 18 bases between. Germline V gene sequence: CDR1 SGDLS, CDR2 YYNGEE. The CDR3 coding sequence is TGTGCCAGCAGCGCGGACCTAACCCTCATCCAGCAGTACTTC. As protein: CASSADLTLIQQYF.

The chain carries TRBV20-1 and TRBJ2-2; 8 nucleotides align to TRBD1. With V trimmed by 6 bases and J by 4 bases, 7 bases remained unmatched. Germline V gene lookup returns CDR1 DFQATT and CDR2 SNEGSKA (reference sequence). The CDR3 covers 14 residues. DNA of the CDR3: TGCAGTGCCGTTCAGGGGGCGGGCACCGGGGAGCTGTTTTTT. It specifies CSAVQGAGTGELFF.

This rearrangement joins TRBV20-1 to TRBJ2-3; D is uncertain. CDR1 and CDR2 from the germline V gene are DFQATT and SNEGSKA (reference sequence). This CDR3 contains 15 residues. V lost 4 bases to trimming and J lost 1 base, with 15 bases between them. The CDR3: CSAIWRIVGTDTQYF. In DNA form, the CDR3 reads TGCAGTGCTATATGGAGAATCGTGGGCACAGATACGCAGTATTTT.

The rearrangement joins TRBV6-1 to TRBJ2-5; the D is unclear. CDR1 and CDR2 (germline): MNHNS, SASEGT. The CDR3 is made up of 13 amino acids. V lost 2 bases and J 2 bases, leaving 6 bases between the germline ends. This CDR3 reads CASSEFGQETQYF. In nucleotides, the CDR3 is TGTGCCAGCAGTGAATTCGGACAAGAGACCCAGTACTTC.

This clonotype occurred many times. The chain is built from TRBV6-1 and TRBJ1-3; D is possibly TRBD1 (5 bases). The CDR3 loop spans 16 amino acids. Trimming took 6 bases from V and 2 from J, leaving 17 bases between them. The V gene's germline CDR1 is MNHNS and CDR2 SASEGT. The CDR3, as DNA: TGTGCCAGCAGCCCCCAGGCGGGGGTCGCTGGAAACACCATATATTTT. This encodes CASSPQAGVAGNTIYF.

This clonotype has a single count. The V gene is TRBV30, the J gene TRBJ1-1, with TRBD1 matching 7 bases. The germline V gene encodes CDR1 GTSNPN and CDR2 SVGIG (reference sequence). This CDR3 region has 18 residues. The trim removed 4 bases at V and 1 base at J, leaving 18 bases unmatched. The CDR3 protein is CAWIWGQRWDRRNTEAFF. The CDR3 DNA reads as TGTGCCTGGATCTGGGGGCAACGATGGGACAGAAGGAACACTGAAGCTTTCTTT. Drawing the rest from reference TRBV30 and TRBJ1-1, the complete variable domain is SQTIHQWPATLVQPVGSPLSLECTVEGTSNPNLYWYRQAAGRGLQLLFYSVGIGQISSEVPQNLSASRPQDRQFILSSKKLLLSDSGFYLCAWIWGQRWDRRNTEAFFGQGTRLTVV.

The genes are TRBV6-5 and TRBJ2-2; 9 bases fit TRBD2. The trim removed 0 bases at V and 5 bases at J, leaving 4 bases unmatched. Germline loops: CDR1 MNHEY, CDR2 SVGAGI. CDR3 size: 16 residues. Here the CDR3 reads CASSYSILAGTGELFF. Here the CDR3 DNA reads TGTGCCAGCAGTTACTCGATTCTAGCGGGAACCGGGGAGCTGTTTTTT.

This rearrangement joins TRBV3-1 to TRBJ2-7; D is unclear. Germline loops: CDR1 LGHDT, CDR2 YNNKEL (reference sequence). The V end lost 4 bases, the J end lost 2 bases, and 6 bases lay between the germline ends. This CDR3 is built from 12 residues. In DNA, the CDR3 is TGTGCCAGCAGCCGGGCCACCTACGAGCAGTACTTC. Amino acid sequence: CASSRATYEQYF.

The chain carries TRBV20-1 and TRBJ1-2, with D possibly being TRBD1 (5 bases). This CDR3 is built from 15 residues. Germline-derived CDR1 and CDR2 are DFQATT and SNEGSKA (reference sequence). Trimming took off 3 bases at V and 2 bases at J, with 16 bases between the two ends. CDR3 in amino acids: CSASRAGRRNYGYTF. The CDR3 coding sequence is TGCAGTGCTAGTAGGGCAGGGCGCCGAAACTATGGCTACACCTTC.

In this sample, this clonotype turned up a few times. The chain employs TRBV7-2 and TRBJ2-3, with TRBD1 matching 7 bases. The length of the CDR3 is 14 residues. V shed 3 bases and J 3 bases; nucleotides not matched to a gene: 3. Germline CDR1 is SGHTA and CDR2 is FQGNSA. CDR3 loop: CASSFSRGTDTQYF. The CDR3, as DNA: TGTGCCAGCAGCTTTTCCAGGGGGACAGATACGCAGTATTTT.

The genes are TRBV5-1 and TRBJ1-6; 7 positions agree with TRBD1. This CDR3 is 16 amino acids long. V lost 2 bases to trimming and J lost 5 bases; unmatched junction nucleotides: 7. Germline lookup yields CDR1 SGHRS and CDR2 YFSETQ. The DNA for the CDR3 is TGCGCCAGCAGCTTAGGACAGGTAATGGATAATTCACCCCTCCACTTT. This encodes CASSLGQVMDNSPLHF.

The chain carries TRBV7-6 and TRBJ2-3; 9 nucleotides agree with TRBD1. The V and J ends lost 6 bases and 4 bases, in that order; junction bases with no gene match: 17. Germline CDR1 is SGHVS and CDR2 is FNYEAQ. This CDR3 has 18 residues. In DNA, the CDR3 is TGTGCCAGCAGTCATTACGGGACCGGGACAGGGATAGCAGATACGCAGTATTTT. It encodes CASSHYGTGTGIADTQYF. The whole variable domain, remainder taken from reference TRBV7-6 and TRBJ2-3, is GAGVSQSPRYKVTKRGQDVALRCDPISGHVSLYWYRQALGQGPEFLTYFNYEAQQDKSGLPNDRFSAERPEGSISTLTIQRTEQRDSAMYRCASSHYGTGTGIADTQYFGPGTRLTVL.

This clonotype was counted a few times. The chain recombines TRBV27 with TRBJ1-1; 10 nucleotides agree with TRBD1. Germline trimming cut 5 bases from V and 4 bases from J; bases unmatched to any gene: 7. Germline lookup yields CDR1 MNHEY and CDR2 SMNVEV (reference sequence). CDR3 length: 15 residues. CDR3 amino acids: CASSPSRTGGTEAFF. For the CDR3, the DNA is TGTGCCAGCAGTCCTTCCCGGACAGGGGGCACTGAAGCTTTCTTT.

The chain employs TRBV28 and TRBJ2-1; D may be TRBD2 (6 bases). The CDR3 covers 21 residues. V shed 3 bases and J shed 4 bases, with 31 bases lying between them. Germline V lookup: CDR1 MDHEN, CDR2 SYDVKM. The CDR3: CASSLRAGRLTDRGAYNEQFF. CDR3 nucleotide sequence: TGTGCCAGCAGTTTGAGGGCGGGACGGCTTACCGACAGAGGGGCTTACAATGAGCAGTTCTTC.